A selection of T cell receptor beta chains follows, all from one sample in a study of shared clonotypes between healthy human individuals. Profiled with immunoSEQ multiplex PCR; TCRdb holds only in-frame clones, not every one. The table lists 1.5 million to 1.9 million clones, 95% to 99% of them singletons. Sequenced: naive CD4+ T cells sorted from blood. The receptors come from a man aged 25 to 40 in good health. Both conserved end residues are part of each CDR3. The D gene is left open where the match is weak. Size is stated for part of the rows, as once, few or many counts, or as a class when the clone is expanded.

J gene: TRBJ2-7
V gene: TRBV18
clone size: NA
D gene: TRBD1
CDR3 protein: CASSPGQGFYEQYF
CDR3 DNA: TGTGCCAGCTCACCGGGACAGGGTTTTTACGAGCAGTACTTC

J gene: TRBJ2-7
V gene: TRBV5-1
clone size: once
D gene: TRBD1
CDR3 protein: CASSLAATGGYEQYF
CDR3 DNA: TGCGCCAGCAGCTTGGCCGCGACAGGGGGCTACGAGCAGTACTTC

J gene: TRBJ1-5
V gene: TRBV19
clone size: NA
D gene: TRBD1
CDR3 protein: CASSKTGTGVNQPQHF
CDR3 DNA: TGTGCCAGTAGTAAGACCGGGACAGGCGTCAATCAGCCCCAGCATTTT

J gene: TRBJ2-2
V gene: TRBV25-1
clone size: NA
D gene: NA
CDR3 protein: CASSTDRSFTGELFF
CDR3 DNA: TGTGCCAGCAGCACTGACAGGTCGTTCACCGGGGAGCTGTTTTTT

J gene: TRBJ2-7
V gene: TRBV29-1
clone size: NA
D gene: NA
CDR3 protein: CSVVRGSYEQYF
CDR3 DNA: TGCAGCGTTGTACGCGGCTCCTACGAGCAGTACTTC

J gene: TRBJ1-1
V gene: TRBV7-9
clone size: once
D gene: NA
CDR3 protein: CASSLAGAVATEAFF
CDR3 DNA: TGTGCCAGCAGCTTGGCCGGGGCTGTCGCCACTGAAGCTTTCTTT

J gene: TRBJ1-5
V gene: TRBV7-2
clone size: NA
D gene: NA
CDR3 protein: CASSPKIGNQPQHF
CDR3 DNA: TGTGCCAGCAGCCCAAAGATAGGGAATCAGCCCCAGCATTTT

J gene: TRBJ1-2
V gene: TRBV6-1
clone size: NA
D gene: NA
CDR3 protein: CASSVRQGMGYTF
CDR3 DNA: TGTGCCAGCAGTGTTCGGCAGGGGATGGGCTACACCTTC

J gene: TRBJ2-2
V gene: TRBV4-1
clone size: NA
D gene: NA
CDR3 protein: CASSHNMFSRELFF
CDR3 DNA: TGCGCCAGCAGCCATAATATGTTTTCTAGGGAGCTGTTTTTT

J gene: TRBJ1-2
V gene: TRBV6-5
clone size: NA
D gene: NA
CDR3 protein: CASSPGGGSGDGYTF
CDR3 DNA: TGTGCCAGCAGTCCCGGTGGGGGATCAGGCGATGGCTACACCTTC

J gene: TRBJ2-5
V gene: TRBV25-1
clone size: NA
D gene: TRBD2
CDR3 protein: CASSEGLASGETQYF
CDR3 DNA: TGTGCCAGCAGTGAGGGACTAGCGTCAGGAGAGACCCAGTACTTC

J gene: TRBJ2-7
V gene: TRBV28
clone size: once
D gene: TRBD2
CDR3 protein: CASSGILAGSYEQYF
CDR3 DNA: TGTGCCAGCAGTGGGATTCTAGCGGGAAGCTACGAGCAGTACTTC

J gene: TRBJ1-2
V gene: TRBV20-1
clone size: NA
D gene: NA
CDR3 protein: CSATADTGGTF
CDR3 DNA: TGCAGTGCTACTGCCGACACTGGGGGCACCTTC

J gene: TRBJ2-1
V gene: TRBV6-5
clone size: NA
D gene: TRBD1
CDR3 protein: CASSRQGALAGEQFF
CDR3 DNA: TGTGCCAGCAGTAGACAGGGGGCTTTAGCCGGTGAGCAGTTCTTC

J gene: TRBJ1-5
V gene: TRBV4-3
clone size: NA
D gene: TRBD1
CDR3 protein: CASSQGQGSNQPQHF
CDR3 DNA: TGCGCCAGCAGCCAAGGACAGGGAAGCAATCAGCCCCAGCATTTT

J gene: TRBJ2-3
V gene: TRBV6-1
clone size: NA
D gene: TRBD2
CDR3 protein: CASSGNGLAGRTDTQYF
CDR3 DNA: TGTGCCAGCAGTGGGAACGGACTAGCGGGACGGACAGATACGCAGTATTTT

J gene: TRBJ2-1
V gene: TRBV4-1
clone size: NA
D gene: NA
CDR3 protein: CASSQGQSSYNEQFF
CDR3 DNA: TGCGCCAGCAGCCAAGGACAAAGCTCCTACAATGAGCAGTTCTTC

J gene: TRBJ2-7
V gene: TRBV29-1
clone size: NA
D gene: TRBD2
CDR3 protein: CSVELSGRAREQYF
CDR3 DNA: TGCAGCGTTGAGTTGAGCGGGAGGGCCCGGGAGCAGTACTTC